This T cell receptor (beta chain) appears in the sequencing data of a study of T cells in Graves' hyperthyroidism and ophthalmopathy. General observations from the study: Most clonotypes that expanded in the thyroid above 0.001 also showed up in blood.

When ophthalmopathy did not progress within 18 months, Graves' hyperthyroidism was considered stable. Each diagnosis drew on symptoms, thyroxine, TRAb, thyroid ultrasound and orbital computed tomography findings. PBMCs stemmed from about 9.7 ml fresh peripheral blood. RNA transcripts yielded amplified TCR beta CDR3 regions. First-round RT-PCR with HTBI primers amplified the TCR CDR3 region. TCRdb used MiXCR to reprocess the multiplex PCR reads, holding one entry per CDR3 protein. The sample records hundreds of thousands of distinct CDR3 sequences, less than 15% being singletons. The length of the CDR3 is 16 residues. Trimming took off 2 bases at V and 4 bases at J, with 12 bases between the two ends. The germline V gene encodes CDR1 MDHEN and CDR2 SYDVKM. This clonotype has ten or more counts. What it binds is unknown.

Source material: blood. The chain recombines TRBV28 with TRBJ1-6; tentatively, D is TRBD1 (6 bases). The sequence derives from a woman younger than 30 with Graves' hyperthyroidism. CDR3 sequence reads: CASSLVTGDYNSPLHF. The CDR3 DNA reads as TGTGCCAGCAGTTTAGTGACAGGCGATTATAATTCACCCCTCCACTTT.